This T cell receptor beta chain was identified during a study of cytomegalovirus exposure and HLA in healthy donors. General study points: Both high specificity and high sensitivity reportedly marked the classifier's diagnosis of cytomegalovirus status.

Healthy individuals who donated bone marrow served as the donors. Though probably carrying unrecorded immune exposures, donors were nominally healthy at sampling. A word on this clone: Its specificity is unknown.

Both 60 Vbeta primers and 13 Jbeta primers went into the PCR. Profiled with immunoSEQ multiplex PCR; TCRdb holds only in-frame clones, not every one. The table shows fewer than 250,000 clones, with around 78% occurring only once. The receptor's source is a young woman in good health and CMV-seropositive. Sequenced material: PBMCs.

This CDR3 reads CASSSGDSGNTIYF. The CDR3 nucleotides read TGTGCCAGCAGTTCAGGGGATTCTGGAAACACCATATATTTT. The J gene is TRBJ1-3, the V gene TRBV9; D might be TRBD1 (6 bases). The length of the CDR3 is 14 residues. V was pared by 5 bases and J by 1 base, with 10 bases between. Germline-derived CDR1 and CDR2 are SGDLS and YYNGEE.